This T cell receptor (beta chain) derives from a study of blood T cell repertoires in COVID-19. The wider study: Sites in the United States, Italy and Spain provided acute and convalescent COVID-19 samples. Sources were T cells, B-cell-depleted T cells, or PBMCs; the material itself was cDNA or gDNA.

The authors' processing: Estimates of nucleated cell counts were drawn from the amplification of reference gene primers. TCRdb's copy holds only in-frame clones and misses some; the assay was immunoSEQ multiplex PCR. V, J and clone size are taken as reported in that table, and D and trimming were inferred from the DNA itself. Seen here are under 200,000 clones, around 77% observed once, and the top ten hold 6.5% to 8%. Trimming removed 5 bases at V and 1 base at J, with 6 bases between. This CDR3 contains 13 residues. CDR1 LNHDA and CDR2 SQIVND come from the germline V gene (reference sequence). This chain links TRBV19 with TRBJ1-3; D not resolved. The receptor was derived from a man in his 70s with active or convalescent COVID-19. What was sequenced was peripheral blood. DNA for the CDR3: TGTGCCAGTAGTCTCCGGTCTGGAAACACCATATATTTT. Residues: CASSLRSGNTIYF. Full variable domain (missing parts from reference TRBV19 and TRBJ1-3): DGGITQSPKYLFRKEGQNVTLSCEQNLNHDAMYWYRQDPGQGLRLIYYSQIVNDFQKGDIAEGYSVSREKKESFPLTVTSAQKNPTAFYLCASSLRSGNTIYFGEGSWLTVV.